The 5 T cell receptor beta chains below all came from one sample that was sequenced in a study of T cells in Graves' hyperthyroidism and ophthalmopathy. TCR beta CDR3 regions were amplified from RNA transcripts. HTBI primers were used for first-round RT-PCR of the TCR CDR3. Each CDR3 protein gets one entry after TCRdb re-called the multiplex PCR reads with MiXCR. The sample lists hundreds of thousands of distinct CDR3 sequences, approximately 15% occurring once. The specimen was blood. These receptors were obtained from a woman aged 40 to 55 with Graves' hyperthyroidism.

This clonotype was detected many times. This sequence joins TRBV5-1 and TRBJ2-1, with 7 nucleotides matching TRBD1. CDR3 length equals 15 residues. CDR1 and CDR2 from the germline V gene are SGHRS and YFSETQ. J was trimmed by 0 bases and V by 4 bases; bases with no gene match: 4. The CDR3 DNA follows: TGCGCCAGCAGCGAAGGGGGCGCCTCCTACAATGAGCAGTTCTTC. The encoded protein is CASSEGGASYNEQFF.

A few counts support this clonotype. The V call is TRBV10-2, the J call TRBJ1-1; a possible D gene is TRBD1 (5 bases). CDR1 and CDR2 (germline): WSHSY, SAAADI. This CDR3 has 11 amino acids. Trimming took 4 bases from V and 12 from J, leaving 12 bases between them. The CDR3 nucleotides are TGCGCCAGCAGTGTAGAGGGGCGGACTTTCTTT. Translating it yields CASSVEGRTFF.

To note about this clonotype: The junction and the germline gene differ at one end; a read error may be behind it. This sequence joins TRBV5-1 and TRBJ2-1, with TRBD2 matching 7 bases. Germline loops: CDR1 SGHRS, CDR2 YFSETQ. This CDR3 has 15 residues. CDR3 sequence (DNA): TGTGCCAGCAGCTTGGCCGGGACTACCTTCGATGAGCAGTTCTTC. As protein: CASSLAGTTFDEQFF.

This clonotype was detected many times. The chain recombines TRBV28 with TRBJ1-2; 9 bases line up with TRBD1. The germline V gene encodes CDR1 MDHEN and CDR2 SYDVKM. The CDR3 consists of 16 residues. J was trimmed by 4 bases and V by 3 bases; bases with no gene match: 9. The CDR3 protein is CASSFSGTGLSYGYTF. Here the CDR3 DNA reads TGTGCCAGCAGTTTCTCCGGGACAGGGTTATCCTATGGCTACACCTTC.

This clonotype occurred a few times. The J gene is TRBJ2-5, the V gene TRBV29-1, with D uncertain. This CDR3 comprises 14 residues. In germline, CDR1 is SQVTM, CDR2 ANQGSEA. V lost 0 bases and J 6 bases, leaving 14 bases between the germline ends. CDR3 sequence: CSVEDRVLFKTQYF. The DNA for the CDR3 is TGCAGCGTTGAAGATCGGGTTCTTTTCAAGACCCAGTACTTC.